This TCR beta chain is drawn from a study of control samples from healthy donors and cancer patients. This table comes from immunoSEQ multiplex PCR, and its TCRdb copy is limited to in-frame clones, with some not included. The sample lists more than 95,000 clones, roughly 84% occurring once. The source of this sequence is a man in his forties in good health. Sequenced: blood.

The CDR3 sequence is CASSLASRGAAYGYTF. In DNA form, the CDR3 reads TGCGCCAGCAGCTTGGCCTCGAGGGGCGCAGCCTATGGCTACACCTTC. The rearrangement joins TRBV5-1 to TRBJ1-2; weak D call: TRBD1 (5 bases). Trimming removed 0 bases from V and 4 bases from J, with 16 bases in between. Germline values: CDR1 SGHRS, CDR2 YFSETQ. The CDR3 extends over 16 amino acids.